The 32 T cell receptor beta chains below were found in one sample sequenced in a study of cytomegalovirus exposure and HLA in healthy donors. 60 Vbeta and 13 Jbeta primers were used in PCR. Only in-frame clones appear in the TCRdb table, and some are missing; sequencing was by immunoSEQ multiplex PCR. The sample records tens of thousands of clones, approximately 75% being singletons. Source material: PBMCs. Every receptor here comes from a woman aged 40 to 55 in good health and CMV-seropositive.

The CDR3 bases are TGTGCCAGTAGTATAGCACGAGGGGGCACTGAAGCTTTCTTT. Protein: CASSIARGGTEAFF. The chain employs TRBV19 and TRBJ1-1, with D perhaps matching TRBD1 (6 bases). CDR3 size: 14 residues. Germline V gives CDR1 LNHDA, CDR2 SQIVND (reference sequence). Trimming removed 1 base from V and 4 bases from J, with 10 bases in between.

J is TRBJ2-3 and V is TRBV19; a weak D match, TRBD1 (6 bases). The ends were cut back, 5 bases at V and 2 bases at J, with 11 bases in the middle. The CDR3 spans 14 residues. CDR1 and CDR2 from the germline V gene are LNHDA and SQIVND (reference sequence). CDR3: CASSQGTTTDTQYF. CDR3 DNA: TGTGCCAGTAGTCAGGGGACGACCACAGATACGCAGTATTTT.

As DNA, the CDR3 is TGTGCCAGCAGCTTAAGTGACAGGGGGTATAGCAATCAGCCCCAGCATTTT. It encodes CASSLSDRGYSNQPQHF. The chain employs TRBV5-6 and TRBJ1-5; 9 positions match TRBD1. The CDR3 has 17 amino acids. The germline V gene encodes CDR1 SGHDT and CDR2 YYEEEE. V was clipped by 2 bases and J by 0 bases; unmatched bases: 6.

This clone was seen a handful of times. V usage is TRBV7-2 and J usage is TRBJ2-1; 10 nucleotides align to TRBD1. The V segment lost 5 bases and the J segment 2 bases; nucleotides outside the gene matches: 9. Germline V gene data show CDR1 as SGHTA and CDR2 as FQGNSA. This CDR3 is built from 17 residues. CDR3 DNA: TGTGCCAGCAGCCATTTCTGGGACAGGGGCCCCTACAATGAGCAGTTCTTC. It specifies CASSHFWDRGPYNEQFF.

The J gene is TRBJ2-1, the V gene TRBV9, with 9 bases matching TRBD2. CDR1 is SGDLS and CDR2 is YYNGEE in the germline V gene. The V segment lost 0 bases and the J segment 7 bases; nucleotides outside the gene matches: 5. This CDR3 spans 15 amino acids. CDR3 bases: TGTGCCAGCAGCGTAGGGGGACTAGCTATGAATGAGCAGTTCTTC. This encodes CASSVGGLAMNEQFF. The whole variable domain, filled in from reference TRBV9 and TRBJ2-1, reads DSGVTQTPKHLITATGQRVTLRCSPRSGDLSVYWYQQSLDQGLQFLIQYYNGEERAKGNILERFSAQQFPDLHSELNLSSLELGDSALYFCASSVGGLAMNEQFFGPGTRLTVL.

As to this clone: This CDR3 is also generated by other DNA sequences in the sample. The chain joins TRBV7-2 to TRBJ1-5, with a tentative D call TRBD1 (6 bases). V shed 3 bases and J shed 7 bases, with 13 bases lying between them. The length of the CDR3 is 14 residues. Germline V CDR1 and CDR2: SGHTA, FQGNSA. CDR3 residues: CASSLTGIEQPQHF. The DNA of the CDR3 is TGTGCCAGCAGCTTGACAGGAATTGAGCAGCCCCAGCATTTT.

This clone was picked up a small number of times. The J gene is TRBJ2-2, the V gene TRBV19, with 8 bases fitting TRBD2. This CDR3 has 16 amino acids. Germline V lookup: CDR1 LNHDA, CDR2 SQIVND (reference sequence). Trimming cost V 3 bases and J 1 base; bases outside gene matches: 4. The CDR3 is CASSIRGGGNTGELFF. The CDR3 bases are TGTGCCAGTAGTATCCGGGGGGGCGGGAACACCGGGGAGCTGTTTTTT.

In regard to this clone: An end of the junction does not agree with germline; a read error may underlie this. V gene TRBV11-3 combines with J gene TRBJ1-5; the D gene is possibly TRBD1 (5 bases). Germline V gene data show CDR1 as SGHNT and CDR2 as YENEEA. The CDR3 is made up of 17 amino acids. DNA for the CDR3: TGTACCAGCAGCTTTTATTCCTACAGGTATCGAAATCAGCCCCAGCATTTT. It encodes CTSSFYSYRYRNQPQHF.

This chain connects TRBV4-2 to TRBJ2-7; 11 bases fit TRBD2. V lost 0 bases, J lost 3 bases, and 7 bases stayed unmatched. The length of the CDR3 is 17 residues. The germline gives CDR1 LGHNA, CDR2 YNFKEQ. CDR3 loop: CASSQDDLAGGFYEQYF. The CDR3 DNA reads TGTGCCAGCAGCCAAGATGACCTAGCGGGGGGATTCTACGAGCAGTACTTC.

The CDR3 bases are TGTGCCAGAAGCACCGGACAGAATTCCTACAATGAGCAGTTCTTC. Protein: CARSTGQNSYNEQFF. The chain joins TRBV5-3 to TRBJ2-1; possible D gene TRBD1, 6 bases. TRBV5-3 is reported as an ORF; its role is uncertain. The CDR3 length is 15 residues. V lost 4 bases and J 1 base, leaving 12 bases between the germline ends.

The V gene is TRBV19, the J gene TRBJ2-1; 7 positions match TRBD2. The V gene end was trimmed by 1 base and the J gene end by 5 bases; junction bases not matched to a gene: 5. CDR3 size: 15 residues. Germline CDR1 LNHDA, CDR2 SQIVND (reference sequence). DNA of the CDR3: TGTGCCAGTAGTATAGGGCTAGCGGCAAACAATGAGCAGTTCTTC. Encoded protein: CASSIGLAANNEQFF.

The chain employs TRBV10-1 and TRBJ2-1; D gene ambiguous. V dropped 8 bases and J dropped 7 bases, with 9 bases sitting between them. There are 11 residues in the CDR3. Germline CDR1 reads WNHNN; CDR2 reads SYGVQD (reference sequence). Here the CDR3 reads CASRYQNEQFF. As DNA, the CDR3 is TGCGCCAGCCGATATCAGAATGAGCAGTTCTTC.

The chain has TRBV9 and TRBJ2-7; 11 nucleotides match TRBD1. CDR1 is SGDLS and CDR2 is YYNGEE in the germline V gene. V was clipped by 4 bases and J by 4 bases; unmatched bases: 10. The CDR3 runs 16 residues. CDR3 DNA sequence: TGTGCCAGCAGCCCCCGGGACAGGGGGATCTTTTACGAGCAGTACTTC. Its protein is CASSPRDRGIFYEQYF.

This chain joins TRBV6-6 and TRBJ2-5; 7 positions match TRBD1. Trimming at V came to 0 bases and at J to 3 bases, leaving 7 bases not matched to a gene. In germline, CDR1 is MNHNY, CDR2 SVGAGI (reference sequence). The CDR3 runs 16 residues. CDR3 coding DNA: TGTGCCAGCAGTTACTCCCCGACAGGGCTAAAAGAGACCCAGTACTTC. This sequence encodes CASSYSPTGLKETQYF.

This rearrangement joins TRBV25-1 to TRBJ2-3; D is perhaps TRBD2 (6 bases). Trimming left V 7 bases short and J 0 bases short, with 14 bases between. The CDR3 length is 15 residues. Germline loops: CDR1 MGHDK, CDR2 SYGVNS. DNA of the CDR3: TGTGCCAGCACGGAGGGTCGATATAGCACAGATACGCAGTATTTT. Protein sequence: CASTEGRYSTDTQYF.

V usage is TRBV7-6 and J usage is TRBJ2-7; D gene unclear. This CDR3 spans 13 amino acids. V lost 4 bases and J lost 1, with 8 bases in between. Germline assignment: CDR1 SGHVS and CDR2 FNYEAQ. CDR3 loop: CASSSYSSYEQYF. The DNA for the CDR3 is TGTGCCAGCAGCTCTTACAGTTCCTACGAGCAGTACTTC.

This clone has just a few counts. The rearrangement uses TRBV4-3 and TRBJ1-2; D is unclear. Between the trimmed V and J ends, which lost 1 base and 8 bases, there was a span of 8 bases. CDR1 LGHNA and CDR2 YSLEER come from the germline V gene. CDR3 length: 12 residues. The DNA for the CDR3 is TGCGCCAGCAGCCAAGGGGCCTGGGGCTACACCTTC. Its protein is CASSQGAWGYTF.

The chain couples TRBV9 to TRBJ2-4; TRBD1 might be the D (6 bases). Germline-derived CDR1 and CDR2 are SGDLS and YYNGEE. Trimming cost V 1 base and J 0 bases, with 20 bases left between them. The CDR3 is made up of 19 amino acids. This chain's CDR3 is CASSVLRDTPSLAKNIQYF. The CDR3 DNA sequence: TGTGCCAGCAGCGTACTTCGGGACACTCCCTCCTTAGCCAAAAACATTCAGTACTTC. Together with reference TRBV9 and TRBJ2-4, the CDR3 gives the full variable domain: DSGVTQTPKHLITATGQRVTLRCSPRSGDLSVYWYQQSLDQGLQFLIQYYNGEERAKGNILERFSAQQFPDLHSELNLSSLELGDSALYFCASSVLRDTPSLAKNIQYFGAGTRLSVL.

The CDR3 region has the DNA TGTGCCAGCTCAAGCCTTGATGTGAACACTGAAGCTTTCTTT. Translated: CASSSLDVNTEAFF. This chain connects TRBV18 to TRBJ1-1, with unresolved D. The length of the CDR3 is 14 residues. V lost 5 bases and J 0 bases, leaving 10 bases between the germline ends. CDR1 KGHSH and CDR2 LQKENI come from the germline V gene.

The CDR3 DNA is TGTGGGGCCGGACACGCAATCTACGAGCAGTACTTC. Translation: CGAGHAIYEQYF. The chain joins TRBV30 to TRBJ2-7, with D possibly being TRBD1 (5 bases). The CDR3 loop spans 12 amino acids. CDR1 is GTSNPN, CDR2 SVGIG, per germline (reference sequence).

This clone was picked up a small number of times. The chain combines TRBV5-4 with TRBJ2-1, with TRBD2 matching 13 bases. J was trimmed by 2 bases and V by 3 bases; bases with no gene match: 5. This CDR3 comprises 17 residues. CDR1 and CDR2 from the germline V gene are SGHNT and YYREEE (reference sequence). For the CDR3, the DNA is TGTGCCAGCAGCTCGGGACTAGCGGGGAAAACCTACAATGAGCAGTTCTTC. This gives the protein CASSSGLAGKTYNEQFF.

The rearrangement uses TRBV2 and TRBJ2-3, with 8 bases that match TRBD2. The trim removed 8 bases at V and 5 bases at J, leaving 9 bases unmatched. CDR1 is SNHLY, CDR2 FYNNEI, per germline. The CDR3 extends over 14 amino acids. CDR3 nucleotide sequence: TGTGCCAGCCGCTCGGGGGGGCGCGTAGATACGCAGTATTTT. Amino acids: CASRSGGRVDTQYF.

The gene calls are TRBV5-1 and TRBJ2-7, with D maybe TRBD1 (6 bases). The V end lost 4 bases, the J end lost 2 bases, and 25 bases lay between the germline ends. In germline, CDR1 is SGHRS, CDR2 YFSETQ. This CDR3 region has 18 residues. The DNA of the CDR3 is TGCGCCAGCAGCCACAGCGACAGGACTGATGAGCTGGCCTACGAGCAGTACTTC. Amino acid sequence: CASSHSDRTDELAYEQYF.

This clone has only a few counts. This chain uses TRBV9 with TRBJ1-2, with TRBD1 as a possible D gene (6 bases). The germline V and J ends were trimmed by 0 bases and 4 bases, with 16 bases remaining between them. The CDR3 is 16 amino acids. Per germline, CDR1 SGDLS and CDR2 YYNGEE. CDR3 DNA: TGTGCCAGCAGCGTAGGGACAGTTCCCGGGGCCTATGGCTACACCTTC. It encodes CASSVGTVPGAYGYTF.

V and J are TRBV2 and TRBJ2-5; D is possibly TRBD1 (6 bases). The CDR3 covers 13 residues. Trimming pared 4 bases from V and 4 bases from J, leaving 10 bases between. Germline CDR1 is SNHLY and CDR2 is FYNNEI. The CDR3 protein is CASSGDILETQYF. DNA for the CDR3: TGTGCCAGCAGTGGGGACATTCTAGAGACCCAGTACTTC. Full variable domain (outside the CDR3, taken from reference TRBV2 and TRBJ2-5): EPEVTQTPSHQVTQMGQEVILRCVPISNHLYFYWYRQILGQKVEFLVSFYNNEISEKSEIFDDQFSVERPDGSNFTLKIRSTKLEDSAMYFCASSGDILETQYFGPGTRLLVL.

The chain's CDR3 is CASSSRQLNTEAFF. CDR3 DNA sequence: TGTGCCAGCAGTAGTCGACAGTTGAACACTGAAGCTTTCTTT. V usage is TRBV6-5 and J usage is TRBJ1-1; possible D gene TRBD1, 5 bases. The CDR3 covers 14 residues. The germline V gene has CDR1 MNHEY and CDR2 SVGAGI. With 5 bases removed from V and 0 bases from J, the gap between germline ends came to 10 bases.

This clone has more than one count but fewer than ten. The V call is TRBV6-1, the J call TRBJ2-3, with a possible D match to TRBD1 (5 bases). The length of the CDR3 is 14 residues. CDR1 is MNHNS and CDR2 is SASEGT in the germline V gene. Trimming left V 6 bases short and J 2 bases short, with 12 bases between. The CDR3 region is CASSWEGVTDTQYF. CDR3 nucleotides: TGTGCCAGCAGCTGGGAAGGGGTCACAGATACGCAGTATTTT.

The gene calls are TRBV27 and TRBJ1-1; a weak D match, TRBD1 (6 bases). The CDR3 is 14 residues long. Trimming removed 2 bases at V and 5 bases at J, with 12 bases between. Germline V gene data show CDR1 as MNHEY and CDR2 as SMNVEV (reference sequence). The DNA for the CDR3 is TGTGCCAGCAGTTTACGGCAGGGGATGACTGAAGCTTTCTTT. Residues: CASSLRQGMTEAFF.

The sample holds a few counts of this clone. The V and J genes are TRBV4-3 and TRBJ1-6; perhaps TRBD1 as D (6 bases). Per germline, CDR1 LGHNA and CDR2 YSLEER. V dropped 1 base and J dropped 8 bases, with 12 bases sitting between them. The CDR3 loop spans 15 amino acids. CDR3 bases: TGCGCCAGCAGCCAAGGTGTGGGGGCTGATTCACCCCTCCACTTT. Encoded protein: CASSQGVGADSPLHF.

The chain has TRBV4-1 and TRBJ2-5, with D possibly TRBD2 on 5 matching bases. Germline V gives CDR1 MGHRA, CDR2 YSYEKL. The CDR3 length is 14 residues. Trimming left V 4 bases short and J 5 bases short, with 14 bases between. The CDR3 here is CASSPAPSRETQYF. CDR3 DNA sequence: TGCGCCAGCAGCCCCGCCCCTAGCAGGGAGACCCAGTACTTC.

This clone appeared a few times. The V gene is TRBV14, the J gene TRBJ2-1; 9 bases agree with TRBD1. This CDR3 is 15 amino acids long. The germline V gene has CDR1 SGHDN and CDR2 FVKESK. The V gene end was trimmed by 3 bases and the J gene end by 7 bases; junction bases not matched to a gene: 7. This CDR3 reads CASSQRQGVFNEQFF. The CDR3 DNA reads as TGTGCCAGCAGCCAGAGACAGGGGGTGTTTAATGAGCAGTTCTTC.

V and J are TRBV7-2 and TRBJ1-3; 9 bases agree with TRBD1. This CDR3 region has 17 residues. Germline CDR1 and CDR2: SGHTA and FQGNSA. V shed 4 bases, J shed 7 bases, and the junction held 14 bases outside the gene matches. The CDR3 nucleotides read TGTGCCAGCAGCTCACGTGTTGGGACAGGGTCCGGGAACACCATATATTTT. Translation: CASSSRVGTGSGNTIYF.